The sample holds a few counts of the clone carrying this TCR beta chain. The antigen remains unidentified. This entry belongs to a study of post-analysis software for immune sequencing data. As for the study in general: Recorded subtypes: relapsing-remitting, secondary progressive, progressive-relapsing; some patients unannotated.

Study outcomes and limitations: Batch-matched samples strongly co-clustered by F measure. The study found TRBV5-6, TRBV5-1 and TRBV20-1 among several TRBV segments more frequent in patients than controls. Controls showed significantly higher normalized Chao1 diversity than did multiple sclerosis patients.

This CDR3 has 12 amino acids. Germline V CDR1 and CDR2: SQVTM, ANQGSEA. The ends were cut back, 5 bases at V and 2 bases at J, with 9 bases in the middle. Tagging with unique molecular identifiers was a feature of the TCR beta cDNA libraries. T cells numbering roughly 0.9 to 10 million yielded cDNA molecules that totaled roughly 500,000. MiXCR was run by TCRdb on the PCR reads, yielding one entry per CDR3 protein. The data hold 350,000 to 500,000 distinct CDR3 sequences, with 39% observed a single time. The J gene is TRBJ2-5, the V gene TRBV29-1, with D unclear. Sequencing used blood. This TCR derives from a girl aged 2 to 9 with multiple sclerosis. CDR3: CSVLQAQETQYF. Written as DNA, the CDR3 is TGCAGCGTTCTGCAGGCTCAAGAGACCCAGTACTTC.